This TCR beta chain was captured in a study of blood T cell repertoires in COVID-19. Study overall: COVID-19 samples from acute and convalescent phases originated in the United States, Italy and Spain.

The method was immunoSEQ multiplex PCR; TCRdb's version includes in-frame clones alone and lacks a portion of them. The sample yields around 57,000 clones, 88% seen once. Sample: peripheral blood. The receptor comes from a woman of 80 years or more with active COVID-19.

The CDR3 loop is CASSDRGRGVTGELFF. In DNA, the CDR3 is TGCGCCAGCAGTGATAGAGGGCGGGGGGTCACCGGGGAGCTGTTTTTT. This rearrangement joins TRBV10-2 to TRBJ2-2, with 8 bases lining up with TRBD2. The V and J ends lost 3 bases and 4 bases, in that order; junction bases with no gene match: 7. Germline V gene lookup returns CDR1 WSHSY and CDR2 SAAADI. The length of the CDR3 is 16 residues.